This entry lists 25 T cell receptor beta chains sequenced from one sample in a study of human T cells and chemical hapten exposure (dated by TCRdb to about 2021). The method behind the library was RACE. TCRdb shows the sequencer as NextSeq 500. TCRdb reprocessing: public reads trimmed at Q25 with fastp, clones called with MiXCR, in-frame beta chains kept. Rows merge per CDR3 protein into single entries with the most common DNA and genes. This sample has over 80,000 distinct CDR3 sequences in its table, and about a tenth of those were observed once. About 0.95% of the sample belongs to the ten largest clones. Taken with the paper, the label for time point translates to: patch test 3, about 24 weeks after DPC sensitization. The treatment or condition label for this specimen denotes: therapeutic diphenylcyclopropenone sensitization with weekly scalp DPC. The specimen comprised whole blood, sampled in connection with sensitization to the hapten diphenylcyclopropenone (DPC). The receptors here all came from a woman under 40 with alopecia areata. Some clones in this sample may be carry-over from other donors' samples.

This clonotype was detected many times. DNA for the CDR3: TGTGCCAGCAGCCCAGGGGCACCCAATGAGCAGTTCTTC. Protein sequence: CASSPGAPNEQFF. This chain connects TRBV6-1 to TRBJ2-1; weak D call: TRBD1 (6 bases). Germline CDR1 is MNHNS and CDR2 is SASEGT. The CDR3 runs to 13 residues. Deletions cut 6 bases from V and 6 bases from J, with 12 bases between.

J is TRBJ1-4 and V is TRBV19; D uncertain. Germline V lookup: CDR1 LNHDA, CDR2 SQIVND (reference sequence). Trimming cost V 7 bases and J 5 bases, with 8 bases left between them. The CDR3 length is 12 residues. The CDR3 coding sequence is TGTGCCAGTATTGGACGGAATGAAAAACTGTTTTTT. Translating it yields CASIGRNEKLFF.

There are many counts of this clonotype. The rearrangement links TRBV18 to TRBJ2-7; D is undetermined. Germline V gene data show CDR1 as KGHSH and CDR2 as LQKENI. Trimming took off 6 bases at V and 5 bases at J, with 14 bases between the two ends. The CDR3 runs 13 residues. The CDR3, as DNA: TGTGCCAGCTCGTCGGTCGATACACACGAGCAGTACGTC. It encodes CASSSVDTHEQYV.

The chain uses TRBV2 and TRBJ2-4; 9 nucleotides align to TRBD1. The ends lost 5 bases at V and 0 bases at J; junction bases unmatched: 8. Per germline, CDR1 SNHLY and CDR2 FYNNEI. The length of the CDR3 is 17 residues. DNA for the CDR3: TGTGCCAGCAGTCCGACATCGGGACAGGGAGCCAAAAACATTCAGTACTTC. This gives the protein CASSPTSGQGAKNIQYF.

This clonotype was seen repeatedly, ten times or more. V usage is TRBV6-2 or TRBV6-3 and J usage is TRBJ2-3; no reliable D call. The germline CDR1 and CDR2 sequences are MNHEY and SVGEGT. The CDR3 totals 14 residues. V lost 0 bases to trimming and J lost 2 bases, with 6 bases between them. The CDR3 DNA follows: TGTGCCAGCAGTTACTCGGTGGACACAGATACGCAGTATTTT. Translated: CASSYSVDTDTQYF.

This clonotype has more than one count but fewer than ten. The chain combines TRBV7-9 with TRBJ1-2, with D maybe TRBD1 (5 bases). This CDR3 is built from 11 residues. The germline gives CDR1 SEHNR, CDR2 FQNEAQ (reference sequence). Trimming removed 4 bases from V and 10 bases from J, with 10 bases in between. The DNA of the CDR3 is TGTGCCAGCAGCTCGGACATCTACTACACCTTC. This translates into CASSSDIYYTF.

The table lists this clonotype with a few counts. The rearrangement links TRBV5-5 to TRBJ1-4, with TRBD1 as a possible D gene (5 bases). V was shortened by 4 bases and J by 7 bases, with 20 bases between the two germline ends. This CDR3 is built from 16 residues. From germline, CDR1 is SGHKS and CDR2 YYEKEE (reference sequence). Written as DNA, the CDR3 is TGTGCCAGCAGCGCCTGGGCTCGGCAGGGTGCTGAAAAACTGTTTTTT. Its protein product is CASSAWARQGAEKLFF.

This clonotype was counted at least ten times. The rearrangement links TRBV4-2 to TRBJ1-2, with D uncertain. The length of the CDR3 is 15 residues. Germline CDR1 reads LGHNA; CDR2 reads YNFKEQ. The V end was cut by 0 bases, the J end by 6 bases, with 14 bases between. In nucleotides, the CDR3 is TGTGCCAGCAGCCAAGATCGTGGGCAGGCGCATGGCTACACCTTC. Amino acid sequence: CASSQDRGQAHGYTF.

This clonotype was detected only a few times. This chain joins TRBV20-1 and TRBJ2-1; maybe TRBD2 (6 bases). CDR3 length: 18 amino acids. The V and J ends lost 1 base and 0 bases respectively, with 19 bases between them. Germline V gene lookup returns CDR1 DFQATT and CDR2 SNEGSKA (reference sequence). This CDR3 reads CSARVPSGLGGSYNEQFF. Written as DNA, the CDR3 is TGCAGTGCTAGAGTGCCCTCGGGGTTGGGAGGCTCCTACAATGAGCAGTTCTTC.

This clonotype was seen ten or more times. CDR3 DNA sequence: TGTGCCAGCAGTCCGCGGACAGGGAAGTCTGGGGCCAACGTCCTGACTTTC. Residues: CASSPRTGKSGANVLTF. The V and J genes are TRBV27 and TRBJ2-6; 8 bases agree with TRBD1. The trim removed 5 bases at V and 1 base at J, leaving 7 bases unmatched. The CDR3 covers 17 residues. Per germline, CDR1 MNHEY and CDR2 SMNVEV (reference sequence).

This clonotype came up a few times. The V and J genes are TRBV30 and TRBJ2-5; no reliable D call. CDR1 and CDR2 from the germline V gene are GTSNPN and SVGIG (reference sequence). The CDR3 extends over 15 amino acids. Trimming stripped 1 base from V and 0 bases from J, with 12 bases between. CDR3 amino acids: CAWSARDGNQETQYF. CDR3 sequence (DNA): TGTGCCTGGAGTGCAAGAGACGGAAACCAAGAGACCCAGTACTTC.

There are many counts of this clonotype. The CDR3 sequence is CASSFTSGSTDTQYF. The CDR3 nucleotides read TGTGCCAGCAGTTTCACTAGCGGTTCCACAGATACGCAGTATTTT. The rearrangement uses TRBV6-6 and TRBJ2-3, with TRBD2 matching 8 bases. Germline V lookup: CDR1 MNHNY, CDR2 SVGAGI (reference sequence). The CDR3 runs to 15 residues. V was pared by 4 bases and J by 2 bases, with 5 bases of the junction left unmatched.

The J gene is TRBJ2-1, the V gene TRBV6-5, with 11 bases identical to TRBD2. Trimming removed 7 bases from V and 7 bases from J; junction bases left unmatched: 9. The CDR3 has 15 amino acids. Germline CDR1 MNHEY, CDR2 SVGAGI. This CDR3 reads CASTRVAGGRNEQFF. The CDR3 DNA sequence: TGTGCCAGCACTCGCGTAGCGGGGGGGAGAAATGAGCAGTTCTTC.

This clonotype has a count of ten or more. The V call is TRBV20-1, the J call TRBJ2-7; weak D call: TRBD1 (5 bases). CDR1 is DFQATT, CDR2 SNEGSKA, per germline (reference sequence). The length of the CDR3 is 17 residues. The germline V and J ends were trimmed by 4 bases and 0 bases, with 22 bases remaining between them. The CDR3, as DNA: TGCAGTGCTATCCTCACCTCACGCAGGGAAGCCTCCTACGAGCAGTACTTC. Residues: CSAILTSRREASYEQYF.

This clonotype occurred many times. The chain carries TRBV29-1 and TRBJ2-3; D is ambiguous. CDR1 and CDR2 from the germline V gene are SQVTM and ANQGSEA. Trimming pared 4 bases from V and 5 bases from J, leaving 13 bases between. The CDR3 loop spans 13 amino acids. As DNA, the CDR3 is TGCAGCGTTGGGGGTGTAGGGCAAGATACGCAGTATTTT. The encoded protein is CSVGGVGQDTQYF.

This chain links TRBV29-1 with TRBJ2-5; no clear D. CDR3 length: 11 amino acids. Trimming took off 6 bases at V and 7 bases at J, with 12 bases between the two ends. The germline gives CDR1 SQVTM, CDR2 ANQGSEA. This CDR3 is CSVQDGVTQYF. The DNA of the CDR3 is TGCAGCGTCCAAGACGGAGTGACCCAGTACTTC.

This clonotype was picked up a small number of times. This may come from a read error, since a much larger clone is one base off. The gene calls are TRBV3-1 and TRBJ2-1; 7 bases align to TRBD2. CDR1 and CDR2 from the germline V gene are LGHDT and YNNKEL (reference sequence). The CDR3 covers 15 residues. CDR3 sequence (DNA): TGTACCAGCAGCCAAGGGGCGGGGGAAGCTAATGAGCAGTTCTTC. It codes for CTSSQGAGEANEQFF.

Ten or more counts support this clonotype. The chain links TRBV28 to TRBJ1-3, with a tentative D call TRBD1 (6 bases). V was shortened by 8 bases and J by 2 bases, with 10 bases between the two germline ends. Germline loops: CDR1 MDHEN, CDR2 SYDVKM. The CDR3 is made up of 13 amino acids. The CDR3 region has the DNA TGTGCCAGCGGTTGGACAGCTGGAAACACCATATATTTT. Translating it yields CASGWTAGNTIYF. Drawing the rest from reference TRBV28 and TRBJ1-3, the complete variable domain is DVKVTQSSRYLVKRTGEKVFLECVQDMDHENMFWYRQDPGLGLRLIYFSYDVKMKEKGDIPEGYSVSREKKERFSLILESASTNQTSMYLCASGWTAGNTIYFGEGSWLTVV.

This clonotype was picked up many times. The chain has TRBV4-3 and TRBJ2-5, with 7 nucleotides matching TRBD1. The ends lost 4 bases at V and 5 bases at J; junction bases unmatched: 13. The CDR3 covers 16 residues. Germline V gives CDR1 LGHNA, CDR2 YSLEER. The CDR3 DNA follows: TGCGCCAGCAGCCCCTCGGGACAGATGGTTGGTGAGACCCAGTACTTC. It yields the protein CASSPSGQMVGETQYF.

This clonotype has more than one count but fewer than ten. V gene TRBV28 combines with J gene TRBJ1-1; maybe TRBD1 (5 bases). The CDR3 runs 13 residues. V shed 6 bases and J shed 10 bases, with 18 bases lying between them. CDR1 MDHEN and CDR2 SYDVKM come from the germline V gene. CDR3 in DNA: TGTGCCAGCAGCATTAGAGGGACCGAGGGAGCTTTCTTT. Encoded protein: CASSIRGTEGAFF.

There are a few counts of this clonotype. This sequence joins TRBV19 and TRBJ2-2; 11 positions match TRBD2. V gave up 8 bases and J gave up 6 bases; unmatched junction bases: 2. Germline V gene lookup returns CDR1 LNHDA and CDR2 SQIVND (reference sequence). This CDR3 contains 13 residues. The chain's CDR3 is CASGGLAAGELFF. Here the CDR3 DNA reads TGTGCCAGTGGGGGACTAGCGGCCGGGGAGCTGTTTTTT.

The table lists this clonotype with many counts. The CDR3 loop reads CASSTGRGVSSGANVLTF. DNA for the CDR3: TGTGCCAGCAGTACCGGACGGGGAGTATCCTCGGGGGCCAACGTCCTGACTTTC. The chain is built from TRBV6-5 and TRBJ2-6; tentatively, D is TRBD2 (5 bases). The V gene lost 5 bases and the J gene lost 4 bases, with 21 bases spanning the gap. This CDR3 contains 18 residues. Germline V lookup: CDR1 MNHEY, CDR2 SVGAGI.

The chain recombines TRBV24-1 with TRBJ2-1; D call uncertain. The length of the CDR3 is 14 residues. V lost 0 bases to trimming and J lost 4 bases, with 6 bases between them. Germline V gives CDR1 KGHDR, CDR2 SFDVKD. In DNA, the CDR3 is TGTGCCACCAGTGATTTGGCCTTTTACAATGAGCAGTTCTTC. It codes for CATSDLAFYNEQFF.

CDR3 region: CASSRGRDTEAFF. The CDR3 DNA reads as TGTGCCAGCAGCAGGGGCCGGGACACTGAAGCTTTCTTT. The rearrangement links TRBV28 to TRBJ1-1; tentative D call: TRBD1 (6 bases). V lost 6 bases and J 3 bases, leaving 11 bases between the germline ends. Germline CDR1 MDHEN, CDR2 SYDVKM. This CDR3 is built from 13 residues.

The table lists this clonotype with many counts. V gene TRBV12-3 or TRBV12-4 combines with J gene TRBJ2-1; possibly TRBD1 or TRBD2 for D (6 bases each). The CDR3 spans 12 residues. Trimming stripped 3 bases from V and 9 bases from J, with 9 bases between. In DNA form, the CDR3 reads TGTGCCAGCAGTTTTGGGGGGCCTGAGCAGTTCTTC. Amino acids: CASSFGGPEQFF.